These 17 T cell receptor beta chains were all obtained from the same sample, sequenced in a study of cytotoxic CD8 clonotypes in ibrutinib-treated CLL. Libraries were prepared by immunoSEQ multiplex PCR; TCRdb keeps only in-frame clonotypes and omits some of them. In the table there are 200,000 to 250,000 clones, about 75% of which are singletons. The specimen was PBMCs, collected after 12 months of ibrutinib treatment. Every receptor here comes from a human donor with chronic lymphocytic leukemia.

The chain recombines TRBV5-4 with TRBJ1-1, with TRBD1 as a possible D gene (6 bases). This CDR3 contains 12 residues. Germline V gene sequence: CDR1 SGHNT, CDR2 YYREEE (reference sequence). The V end lost 4 bases, the J end lost 7 bases, and 11 bases lay between the germline ends. Here the CDR3 reads CASSQGHREAFF. DNA of the CDR3: TGTGCCAGCAGCCAGGGACACCGTGAAGCTTTCTTT.

V is TRBV11-3 and J is TRBJ2-3; 7 bases map to TRBD1. The CDR3 has 15 amino acids. Germline V gene data show CDR1 as SGHNT and CDR2 as YENEEA. Losses at the gene ends were 4 bases for V and 2 bases for J; bases not matched to a gene: 6. CDR3 region: CASSYRQGFTDTQYF. The CDR3 DNA reads TGTGCCAGCAGCTACCGACAGGGATTCACAGATACGCAGTATTTT.

This clone has just a few counts. The CDR3, as DNA: TGTGCCAGCAGCTCGTGGACAGCAACTAATGAAAAACTGTTTTTT. Amino acid sequence: CASSSWTATNEKLFF. This sequence joins TRBV14 and TRBJ1-4; tentative D call: TRBD1 (6 bases). The CDR3 has 15 amino acids. Trimming pared 5 bases from V and 0 bases from J, leaving 10 bases between. From germline, CDR1 is SGHDN and CDR2 FVKESK.

On this clone itself: This may come from a read error, since a much larger clone is one base off. V usage is TRBV7-9 and J usage is TRBJ1-2, with D hard to call. Looked up from germline, CDR1 is SEHNR and CDR2 is FQNEAQ (reference sequence). This CDR3 region has 12 residues. In DNA form, the CDR3 reads TGTGCCAGCAGCCTAGCTAACTATGGCTACACCTTC. It yields the protein CASSLANYGYTF.

The chain has TRBV9 and TRBJ2-6, with 7 positions matching TRBD1. V shed 4 bases and J 3 bases; nucleotides not matched to a gene: 7. The CDR3 loop spans 16 amino acids. CDR1 is SGDLS and CDR2 is YYNGEE in the germline V gene. The CDR3 protein is CASSKGGQVGANVLTF. CDR3 nucleotides: TGTGCCAGCAGCAAAGGGGGCCAGGTTGGGGCCAACGTCCTGACTTTC.

The chain's CDR3 is CASSSLFNTEAFF. DNA of the CDR3: TGTGCCAGCAGCTCTCTATTTAACACTGAAGCTTTCTTT. This chain connects TRBV11-1 to TRBJ1-1; no definite D call. In germline, CDR1 is SGHAT, CDR2 FQDESV (reference sequence). V was clipped by 4 bases and J by 2 bases, with 8 bases between them. The CDR3 covers 13 residues.

Only a few counts were recorded for this clone. V usage is TRBV18 and J usage is TRBJ1-1; no definite D call. Germline V gene sequence: CDR1 KGHSH, CDR2 LQKENI. V was pared by 1 base and J by 5 bases, with 8 bases between. CDR3 length equals 13 residues. CDR3 protein: CASSPQGWTEAFF. Written as DNA, the CDR3 is TGTGCCAGCTCACCACAGGGTTGGACTGAAGCTTTCTTT.

This chain connects TRBV30 to TRBJ2-7, with D possibly matching TRBD2 (5 bases). CDR3 length: 15 amino acids. The V end lost 5 bases, the J end lost 2 bases, and 19 bases lay between the germline ends. CDR1 is GTSNPN and CDR2 is SVGIG in the germline V gene (reference sequence). This CDR3 is CAWSRGLGIPYEQYF. CDR3 sequence (DNA): TGTGCCTGGTCCAGAGGGTTGGGAATCCCCTACGAGCAGTACTTC.

This clone was picked up one time. The chain employs TRBV7-8 and TRBJ2-1; D may match TRBD1 or TRBD2 (5 bases each). Looked up from germline, CDR1 is SGHVS and CDR2 is FQNEAQ. The CDR3 consists of 17 residues. Trimming took off 4 bases at V and 4 bases at J, with 20 bases between the two ends. The CDR3 DNA follows: TGTGCCAGCAGCTATAACCTTTTAAGGGACCAGTACAATGAGCAGTTCTTC. As protein: CASSYNLLRDQYNEQFF.

This rearrangement joins TRBV7-6 to TRBJ1-5, with 9 bases matching TRBD1. Germline V gene sequence: CDR1 SGHVS, CDR2 FNYEAQ. This CDR3 contains 15 residues. Trimming removed 6 bases from V and 2 bases from J; junction bases left unmatched: 5. The CDR3 here is CASSQGQGGNQPQHF. The CDR3 nucleotides are TGTGCCAGCAGTCAGGGACAGGGAGGCAATCAGCCCCAGCATTTT.

This clone was recorded a few times. This chain links TRBV5-1 with TRBJ2-7, with 10 bases matching TRBD1. The V segment lost 4 bases and the J segment 4 bases; nucleotides outside the gene matches: 8. The CDR3 spans 15 residues. Germline V gives CDR1 SGHRS, CDR2 YFSETQ. The CDR3 loop reads CASSPRDRGGYEQYF. As DNA, the CDR3 is TGCGCCAGCAGCCCGCGGGACAGGGGAGGATACGAGCAGTACTTC.

In this sample, this clone turned up a few times. The chain uses TRBV6-5 and TRBJ1-6, with D possibly being TRBD1 (5 bases). CDR1 and CDR2 (germline): MNHEY, SVGAGI. This CDR3 has 16 residues. Trimming shortened V by 4 bases and J by 11 bases, and 21 bases separated the two germline ends. CDR3 in DNA: TGTGCCAGCAGTTTAGATAGGAGGAAAGGGGCGGCACCCCTCCACTTT. The encoded protein is CASSLDRRKGAAPLHF.

The CDR3: CASSRNRYGTEAFF. The DNA for the CDR3 is TGCGCCAGCAGCCGTAACAGGTACGGCACTGAAGCTTTCTTT. This chain connects TRBV4-3 to TRBJ1-1, with D tentatively TRBD1 (5 bases). From germline, CDR1 is LGHNA and CDR2 YSLEER. The CDR3 runs 14 residues. V lost 4 bases to trimming and J lost 4 bases, with 13 bases between them.

This clone showed up many times. The V gene is TRBV5-1, the J gene TRBJ1-3; D gene ambiguous. V was cut by 4 bases and J by 4 bases, with 12 bases left in between. This CDR3 is 14 amino acids long. Germline CDR1 SGHRS, CDR2 YFSETQ. The CDR3 sequence: CASSASLSGNTIYF. CDR3 DNA: TGCGCCAGCAGCGCCAGTCTCTCCGGAAACACCATATATTTT.

The CDR3 is CASSPYSSNQPQHF. CDR3 coding DNA: TGTGCCAGCAGTCCCTACAGTAGCAATCAGCCCCAGCATTTT. The genes are TRBV6-5 and TRBJ1-5; D is undetermined. V was clipped by 5 bases and J by 0 bases, with 8 bases between them. The length of the CDR3 is 14 residues. CDR1 MNHEY and CDR2 SVGAGI come from the germline V gene.

This chain joins TRBV27 and TRBJ1-4, with 8 bases fitting TRBD1. Germline CDR1 is MNHEY and CDR2 is SMNVEV (reference sequence). Trimming removed 5 bases from V and 10 bases from J; junction bases left unmatched: 18. There are 17 residues in the CDR3. CDR3 in DNA: TGTGCCAGCAGTCGAACCCACCGACAGGGGATAGGAGGAAAACTGTTTTTT. Residues: CASSRTHRQGIGGKLFF.

The rearrangement links TRBV11-1 to TRBJ2-7, with TRBD1 matching over 7 bases. Germline V lookup: CDR1 SGHAT, CDR2 FQDESV (reference sequence). This CDR3 contains 15 residues. V trimming: 3 bases; J trimming: 4 bases; junction bases outside the gene matches: 9. The CDR3 is CASSFKLGGMYEQYF. CDR3 nucleotide sequence: TGTGCCAGCAGCTTTAAGTTAGGGGGCATGTACGAGCAGTACTTC.